This T cell receptor beta chain was recorded in a study of blood T cell repertoires in COVID-19. The wider study: The analysed material was cDNA or gDNA that came from T cells, B-cell-depleted T cells, or PBMCs.

Original methodology: Reference gene primer amplification gave estimated nucleated cell counts. Measured with immunoSEQ multiplex PCR; TCRdb has only the in-frame clones, and not every one. For V, J and clone size, that table is used; D and trimming come from the DNA. The sample has about 60,000 clones, 75% to 85% seen once. This clone was counted once. Germline V lookup: CDR1 SGDLS, CDR2 YYNGEE. This CDR3 is 15 amino acids long. Trimming removed 3 bases from V and 5 bases from J; junction bases left unmatched: 10. The chain recombines TRBV9 with TRBJ1-2; 7 bases line up with TRBD1. Source material: peripheral blood. The TCR sequence derives from a man aged 50 to 59 with COVID-19, enrolled during active disease. The CDR3 coding sequence is TGTGCCAGCAGCGGCCGACAGGGCGGATTGTATGGCTACACCTTC. Translated, it gives CASSGRQGGLYGYTF.